Listed below are T cell receptor beta chains from one sample, sequenced in a study of T-cell memory formation after mild COVID-19. TCRdb re-called the 5' RACE reads through MiXCR, storing one row per CDR3 protein. The sample lists 100,000 to 150,000 distinct CDR3 sequences, about 6% occurring once. Sample: PBMCs or a T cell subset sorted from them (not recorded which). Receptors were obtained from an adult woman who had mild COVID-19 (a few samples of this study predate the infection). Cell type and time point are not known. CDR3s include the opening cysteine and the closing phenylalanine or tryptophan. D genes are given only for firm matches. Only some rows state a clone size, as once, few, many or a class for expanded clones.

j_call d_call clone_size v_call cdr3_aa cdr3_nt
TRBJ2-7 TRBD1 few TRBV5-4 CASSIWTGRNNEQYF TGTGCCAGCAGCATATGGACAGGGCGGAATAACGAGCAGTACTTC
TRBJ2-2 - - TRBV5-1 CASTEEVNTGEMFF TGCGCCAGCACAGAGGAAGTGAACACCGGGGAGATGTTTTTT
TRBJ2-5 TRBD1 few TRBV5-1 CASSLGPTGEETQYF TGCGCCAGCAGCTTGGGTCCTACAGGGGAAGAGACCCAGTACTTC
TRBJ2-2 - - TRBV5-1 CASRSGDVNTGELFF TGCGCCAGCAGGTCCGGGGACGTGAACACCGGGGAGCTGTTTTTT
TRBJ2-2 - few TRBV7-6 CASSLAGTATGELFF TGTGCCAGCAGCTTAGCCGGGACCGCCACCGGGGAGCTGTTTTTT
TRBJ1-4 - - TRBV5-1 CASSLGSAMGEKLFF TGCGCCAGCAGCTTGGGGAGCGCGATGGGTGAAAAACTGTTTTTT
TRBJ2-3 - many TRBV10-3 CAISSRRAESTDTQYF TGTGCCATCAGCTCCCGGAGGGCCGAGAGCACAGATACGCAGTATTTT
TRBJ2-1 - many TRBV7-8 CASSPTRDNEQFF TGTGCCAGCAGCCCCACCAGGGACAATGAGCAGTTCTTC
TRBJ2-1 - many TRBV30 CAWMDNVIQFF TGTGCCTGGATGGATAATGTTATTCAGTTCTTC
TRBJ2-7 - many TRBV10-3 CAISARDSSYEQYF TGTGCCATCAGTGCAAGGGACTCCTCCTACGAGCAGTACTTC
TRBJ2-5 - many TRBV29-1 CSVEGRGHPAETQYF TGCAGCGTTGAAGGGAGAGGACACCCCGCGGAGACCCAGTACTTC
TRBJ1-1 - - TRBV19 CASSPRQASTEAFF TGTGCCAGTAGTCCCCGACAGGCTAGTACTGAAGCTTTCTTT
TRBJ2-7 - few TRBV7-2 CASSLDLDHEQYF TGTGCCAGCAGCTTAGACCTAGACCACGAGCAGTACTTC
TRBJ1-5 - few TRBV5-5 CASSFSTQGQPQHF TGTGCCAGCAGCTTTTCGACACAGGGTCAGCCCCAGCATTTT
TRBJ2-7 - - TRBV5-1 CASSLDLPTYEQYF TGCGCCAGCAGCTTGGACTTACCTACCTACGAGCAGTACTTC
TRBJ2-2 - few TRBV5-5 CASSSERTAPTGELFF TGTGCCAGCAGCTCCGAGCGGACGGCGCCAACCGGGGAGCTGTTTTTT
TRBJ1-1 - medium-sized TRBV20-1 CSASRNEAFF TGCAGTGCTAGTCGGAATGAAGCTTTCTTT
TRBJ1-1 - - TRBV7-3 CASSYGGRGMNTEAFF TGTGCCAGCAGCTACGGTGGCAGGGGAATGAACACTGAAGCTTTCTTT
TRBJ2-7 - - TRBV12-3/TRBV12-4 CASRRDALSYEQYF TGTGCCAGCAGACGGGACGCCCTCTCCTACGAGCAGTACTTC
TRBJ2-1 - - TRBV11-2 CASSLDFGSNEQFF TGTGCCAGCAGCTTAGATTTCGGCTCTAATGAGCAGTTCTTC